This T cell receptor beta chain was observed in a study of lymphopenia after photon versus proton radiotherapy. General study results and limits: In patients who died, overall survival fell as post-nadir TCR diversity dropped more. Under photons, naive T cells and diversity fell while effector/memory populations rose.

Germline V gene data show CDR1 as MGHDK and CDR2 as SYGVNS. The CDR3 runs 15 residues. V was pared by 6 bases and J by 13 bases, with 22 bases between. Assay used: immunoSEQ multiplex PCR; TCRdb lists only in-frame clones, some missing. The table lists about 16,000 clones, around 85% of them singletons. A word on this clone: The target antigen is unknown.

Source: peripheral blood, taken from a patient treated with proton-based radiotherapy. V and J are TRBV25-1 and TRBJ1-6, with D possibly TRBD1 on 5 matching bases. The sequence was obtained from a woman aged 60-70 years with cholangiocarcinoma. Some clones in this sample may be carry-over from other donors' samples. The CDR3 DNA sequence: TGTGCCAGCAGCCCGACAGAGAACCCCCTCGATCCCCTCCACTTT. As protein: CASSPTENPLDPLHF.